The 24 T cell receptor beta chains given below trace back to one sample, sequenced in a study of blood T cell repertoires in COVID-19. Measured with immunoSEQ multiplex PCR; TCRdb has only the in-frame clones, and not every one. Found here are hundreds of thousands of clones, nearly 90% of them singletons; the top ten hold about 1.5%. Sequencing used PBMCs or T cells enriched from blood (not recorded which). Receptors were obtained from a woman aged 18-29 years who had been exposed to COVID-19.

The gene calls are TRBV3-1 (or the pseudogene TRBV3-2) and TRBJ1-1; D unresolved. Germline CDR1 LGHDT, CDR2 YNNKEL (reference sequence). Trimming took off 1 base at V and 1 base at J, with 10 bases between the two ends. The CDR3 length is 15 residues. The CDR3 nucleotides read TGTGCCAGCAGCCAAGGTATTACTGCGAACACTGAAGCTTTCTTT. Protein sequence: CASSQGITANTEAFF.

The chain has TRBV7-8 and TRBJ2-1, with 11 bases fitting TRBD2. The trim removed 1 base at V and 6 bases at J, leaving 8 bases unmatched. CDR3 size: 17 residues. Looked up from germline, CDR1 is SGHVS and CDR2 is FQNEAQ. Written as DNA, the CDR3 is TGTGCCAGCAGCTTAGACTTACTAGCGGGAGCGGCCAATGAGCAGTTCTTC. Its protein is CASSLDLLAGAANEQFF.

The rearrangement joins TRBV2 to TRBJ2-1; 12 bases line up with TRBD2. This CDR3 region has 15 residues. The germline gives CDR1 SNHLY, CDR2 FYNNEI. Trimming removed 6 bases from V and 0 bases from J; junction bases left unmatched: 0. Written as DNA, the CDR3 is TGTGCCAGCAGACTAGCGGGGGGCTCCTACAATGAGCAGTTCTTC. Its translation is CASRLAGGSYNEQFF.

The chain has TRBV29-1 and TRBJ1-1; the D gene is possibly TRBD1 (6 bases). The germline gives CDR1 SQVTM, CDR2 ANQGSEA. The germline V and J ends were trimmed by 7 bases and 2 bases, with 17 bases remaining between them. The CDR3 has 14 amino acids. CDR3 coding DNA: TGCAGCGCCAAACCGGGACACAAAAACACTGAAGCTTTCTTT. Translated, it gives CSAKPGHKNTEAFF.

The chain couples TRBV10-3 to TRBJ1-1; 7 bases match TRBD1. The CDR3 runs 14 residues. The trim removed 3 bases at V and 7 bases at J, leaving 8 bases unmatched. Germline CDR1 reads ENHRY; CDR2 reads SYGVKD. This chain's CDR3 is CAISDFGTDSEAFF. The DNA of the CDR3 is TGTGCCATCAGTGACTTCGGGACAGATAGTGAAGCTTTCTTT.

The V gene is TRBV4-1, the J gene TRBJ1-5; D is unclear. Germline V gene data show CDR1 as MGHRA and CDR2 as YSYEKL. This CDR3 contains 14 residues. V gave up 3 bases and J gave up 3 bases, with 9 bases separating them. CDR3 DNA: TGCGCCAGCAGCCAGACGGGAGTCAATCAGCCCCAGCATTTT. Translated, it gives CASSQTGVNQPQHF.

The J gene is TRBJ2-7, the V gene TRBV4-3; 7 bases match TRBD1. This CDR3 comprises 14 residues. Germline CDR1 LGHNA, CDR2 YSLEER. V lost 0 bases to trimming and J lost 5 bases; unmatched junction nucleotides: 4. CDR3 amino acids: CASSQEGGINEQYF. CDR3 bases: TGCGCCAGCAGCCAAGAAGGGGGCATCAACGAGCAGTACTTC.

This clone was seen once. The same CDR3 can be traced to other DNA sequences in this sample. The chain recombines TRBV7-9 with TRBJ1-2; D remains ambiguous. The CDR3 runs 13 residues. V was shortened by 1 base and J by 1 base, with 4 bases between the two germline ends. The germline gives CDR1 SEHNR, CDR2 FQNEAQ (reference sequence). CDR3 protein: CASSLDNNYGYTF. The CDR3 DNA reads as TGTGCCAGCAGCTTAGACAATAACTATGGCTACACCTTC.

The CDR3 here is CSASRASGGPRETQYF. The CDR3 region has the DNA TGCAGTGCGAGTCGGGCTAGCGGGGGCCCGCGGGAGACCCAGTACTTC. The chain recombines TRBV20-1 with TRBJ2-5, with 10 nucleotides matching TRBD2. The V gene end was trimmed by 6 bases and the J gene end by 5 bases; junction bases not matched to a gene: 15. This CDR3 is 16 amino acids long. Germline CDR1 reads DFQATT; CDR2 reads SNEGSKA (reference sequence).

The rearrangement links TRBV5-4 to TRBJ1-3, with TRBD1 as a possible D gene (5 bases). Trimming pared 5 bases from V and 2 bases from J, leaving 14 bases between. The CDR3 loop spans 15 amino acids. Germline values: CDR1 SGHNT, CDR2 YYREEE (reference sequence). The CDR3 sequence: CASRKDREAGNTIYF. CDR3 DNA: TGTGCCAGCAGAAAAGACAGAGAAGCTGGAAACACCATATATTTT.

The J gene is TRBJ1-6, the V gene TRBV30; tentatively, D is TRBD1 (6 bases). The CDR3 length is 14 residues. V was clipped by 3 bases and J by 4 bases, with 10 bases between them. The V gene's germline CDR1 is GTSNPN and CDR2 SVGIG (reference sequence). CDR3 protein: CAWSLGQYNSPLHF. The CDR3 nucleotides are TGTGCCTGGAGCCTCGGACAGTATAATTCACCCCTCCACTTT.

CDR3 region: CASSSRGPVVALHF. In nucleotides, the CDR3 is TGTGCCAGCAGTTCCCGCGGTCCAGTGGTCGCCCTCCACTTT. The rearrangement uses TRBV27 and TRBJ1-6, with D unclear. CDR1 and CDR2 (germline): MNHEY, SMNVEV (reference sequence). Trimming removed 4 bases from V and 14 bases from J, with 18 bases in between. CDR3 size: 14 residues.

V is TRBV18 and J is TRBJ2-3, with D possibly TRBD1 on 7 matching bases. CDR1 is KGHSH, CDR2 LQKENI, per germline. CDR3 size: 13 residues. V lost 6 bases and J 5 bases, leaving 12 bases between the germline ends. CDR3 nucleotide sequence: TGTGCCAGCTCCCCTCAGGGGGGAGATACGCAGTATTTT. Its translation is CASSPQGGDTQYF.

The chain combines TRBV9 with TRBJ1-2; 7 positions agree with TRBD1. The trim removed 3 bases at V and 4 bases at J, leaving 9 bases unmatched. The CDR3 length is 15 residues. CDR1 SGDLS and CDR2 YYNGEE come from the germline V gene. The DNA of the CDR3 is TGTGCCAGCAGCGACCGGGACAGTGCATCCTATGGCTACACCTTC. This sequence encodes CASSDRDSASYGYTF.

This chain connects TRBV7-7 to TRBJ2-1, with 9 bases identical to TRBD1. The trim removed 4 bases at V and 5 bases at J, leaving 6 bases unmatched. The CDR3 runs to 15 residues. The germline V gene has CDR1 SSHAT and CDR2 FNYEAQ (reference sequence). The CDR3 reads CASSSLTGGDNEQFF. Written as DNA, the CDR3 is TGTGCCAGCAGCTCCCTGACAGGGGGAGACAATGAGCAGTTCTTC. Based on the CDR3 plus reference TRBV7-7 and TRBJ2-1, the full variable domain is GAGVSQSPRYKVTKRGQDVTLRCDPISSHATLYWYQQALGQGPEFLTYFNYEAQPDKSGLPSDRFSAERPEGSISTLTIQRTEQRDSAMYRCASSSLTGGDNEQFFGPGTRLTVL.

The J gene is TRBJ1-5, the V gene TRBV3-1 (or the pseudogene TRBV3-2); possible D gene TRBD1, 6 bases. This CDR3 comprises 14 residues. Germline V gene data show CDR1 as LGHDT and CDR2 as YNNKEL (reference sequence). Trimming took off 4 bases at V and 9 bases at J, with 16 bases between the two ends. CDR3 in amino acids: CASSPKQGPRPQHF. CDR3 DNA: TGTGCCAGCAGCCCCAAACAGGGTCCCCGGCCCCAGCATTTT.

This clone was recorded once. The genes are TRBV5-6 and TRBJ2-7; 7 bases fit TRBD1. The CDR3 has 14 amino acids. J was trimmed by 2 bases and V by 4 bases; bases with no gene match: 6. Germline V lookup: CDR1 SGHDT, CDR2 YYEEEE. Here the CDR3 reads CASSIQGSPYEQYF. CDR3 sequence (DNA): TGTGCCAGCAGCATACAGGGGTCGCCCTACGAGCAGTACTTC.

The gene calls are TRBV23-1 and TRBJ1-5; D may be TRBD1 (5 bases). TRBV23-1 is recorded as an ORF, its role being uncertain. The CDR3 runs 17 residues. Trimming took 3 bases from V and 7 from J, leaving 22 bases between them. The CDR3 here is CASSHRRGPSQRQPQHF. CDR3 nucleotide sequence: TGCGCCAGCAGTCATCGGAGGGGCCCCTCACAACGGCAGCCCCAGCATTTT.

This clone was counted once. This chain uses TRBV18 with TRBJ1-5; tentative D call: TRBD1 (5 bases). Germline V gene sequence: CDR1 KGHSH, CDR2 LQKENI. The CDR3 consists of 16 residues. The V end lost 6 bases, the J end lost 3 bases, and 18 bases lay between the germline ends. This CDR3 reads CASSPLDDSSNQPQHF. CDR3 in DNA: TGTGCCAGCTCCCCATTGGACGACAGCTCCAATCAGCCCCAGCATTTT. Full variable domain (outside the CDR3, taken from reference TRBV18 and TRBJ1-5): NAGVMQNPRHLVRRRGQEARLRCSPMKGHSHVYWYRQLPEEGLKFMVYLQKENIIDESGMPKERFSAEFPKEGPSILRIQQVVRGDSAAYFCASSPLDDSSNQPQHFGDGTRLSIL.

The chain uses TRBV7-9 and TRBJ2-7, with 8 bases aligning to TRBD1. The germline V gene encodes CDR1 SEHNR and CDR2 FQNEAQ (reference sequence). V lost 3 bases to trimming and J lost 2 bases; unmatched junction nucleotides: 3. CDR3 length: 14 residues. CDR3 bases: TGTGCCAGCAGCTTCGACAGGGGAGCCTACGAGCAGTACTTC. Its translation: CASSFDRGAYEQYF. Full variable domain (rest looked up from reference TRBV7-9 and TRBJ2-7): DTGVSQNPRHKITKRGQNVTFRCDPISEHNRLYWYRQTLGQGPEFLTYFQNEAQLEKSRLLSDRFSAERPKGSFSTLEIQRTEQGDSAMYLCASSFDRGAYEQYFGPGTRLTVT.

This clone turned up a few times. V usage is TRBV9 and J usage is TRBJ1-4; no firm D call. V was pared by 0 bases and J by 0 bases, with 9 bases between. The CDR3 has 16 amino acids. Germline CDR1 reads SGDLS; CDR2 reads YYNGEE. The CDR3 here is CASSVASVATNEKLFF. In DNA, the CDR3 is TGTGCCAGCAGCGTAGCTTCAGTTGCAACTAATGAAAAACTGTTTTTT. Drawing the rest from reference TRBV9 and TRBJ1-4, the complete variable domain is DSGVTQTPKHLITATGQRVTLRCSPRSGDLSVYWYQQSLDQGLQFLIQYYNGEERAKGNILERFSAQQFPDLHSELNLSSLELGDSALYFCASSVASVATNEKLFFGSGTQLSVL.

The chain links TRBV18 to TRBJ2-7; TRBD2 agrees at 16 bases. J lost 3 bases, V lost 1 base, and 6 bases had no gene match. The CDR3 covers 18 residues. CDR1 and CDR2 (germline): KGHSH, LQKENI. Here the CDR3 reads CASSPLPGLAGGSYEQYF. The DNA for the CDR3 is TGTGCCAGCTCACCACTACCGGGACTAGCGGGAGGGAGCTACGAGCAGTACTTC.

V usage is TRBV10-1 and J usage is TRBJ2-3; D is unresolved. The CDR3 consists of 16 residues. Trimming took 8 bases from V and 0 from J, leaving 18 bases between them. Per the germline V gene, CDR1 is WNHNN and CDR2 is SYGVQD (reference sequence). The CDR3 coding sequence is TGCGCCAGCTCCAACCCTGGAGTAAAAAGCACAGATACGCAGTATTTT. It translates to CASSNPGVKSTDTQYF.

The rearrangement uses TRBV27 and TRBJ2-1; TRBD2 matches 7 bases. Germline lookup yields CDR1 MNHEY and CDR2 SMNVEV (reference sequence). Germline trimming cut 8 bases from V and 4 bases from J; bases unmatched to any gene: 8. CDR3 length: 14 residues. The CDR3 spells CASGLGGRYNEQFF. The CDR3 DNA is TGTGCCAGCGGCTTGGGCGGGAGATACAATGAGCAGTTCTTC.